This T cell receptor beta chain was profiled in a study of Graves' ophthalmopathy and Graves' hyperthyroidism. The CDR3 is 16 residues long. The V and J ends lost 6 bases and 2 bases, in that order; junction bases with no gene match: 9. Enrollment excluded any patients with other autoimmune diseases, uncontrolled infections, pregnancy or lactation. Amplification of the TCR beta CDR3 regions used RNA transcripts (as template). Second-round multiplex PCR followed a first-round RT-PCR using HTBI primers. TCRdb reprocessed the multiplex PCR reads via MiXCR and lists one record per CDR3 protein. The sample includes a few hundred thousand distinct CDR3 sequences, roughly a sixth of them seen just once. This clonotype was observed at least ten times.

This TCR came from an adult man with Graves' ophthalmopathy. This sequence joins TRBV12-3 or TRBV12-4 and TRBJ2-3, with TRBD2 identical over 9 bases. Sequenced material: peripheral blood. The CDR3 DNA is TGTGCCAGCAGCCTTCGGCTAGCGGGATTCACAGATACGCAGTATTTT. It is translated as CASSLRLAGFTDTQYF.